The rows below give T cell receptor beta chains drawn from one sample of a study of blood T cell repertoires in COVID-19. Assay: immunoSEQ multiplex PCR; the TCRdb copy retains only in-frame clones and omits some. This sample has around 210,000 clones, with around 85% found just once. Sequencing was done on a sample of peripheral blood. The receptors originated from a man in his fifties or sixties with COVID-19, enrolled during active disease. Both conserved end residues are part of each CDR3. The D gene is left open where the match is weak. Clone size, where shown, is once, few, many, or a class for clones that have expanded.

v_gene	abundance	d_gene	j_gene	CDR3nt	CDR3aa
TRBV11-2	NA	TRBD2	TRBJ2-5	TGTGCCAGCAGCTTATCTCTAGGCGGGGGGGCGGTAGAGACCCAGTACTTC	CASSLSLGGGAVETQYF
TRBV18	NA	TRBD1	TRBJ2-7	TGTGCCAGCTCACCCTGGGACAGGGGCTACGAGCAGTACTTC	CASSPWDRGYEQYF
TRBV3-1/TRBV3-2	NA	TRBD2	TRBJ2-1	TGTGCCAGCAGCCAAATTAGCGGGGGGGTTTACAATGAGCAGTTCTTC	CASSQISGGVYNEQFF
TRBV24-1	NA	TRBD1	TRBJ1-5	TGTGCCACCAGTGATTCTAGACAGGGGCATCAGCCCCAGCATTTT	CATSDSRQGHQPQHF
TRBV27	NA	NA	TRBJ2-1	TGTGCCAGCAGACCCCGGGATACCTCGAATGAGCAGTTCTTC	CASRPRDTSNEQFF
TRBV27	NA	NA	TRBJ2-7	TGTGCCAGCAGTTCCCCCCCTTACTACGAGCAGTACTTC	CASSSPPYYEQYF
TRBV14	once	TRBD2	TRBJ2-3	TGTGCCAGCAGCCAGGTCGGGGGGGCCTCAGATACGCAGTATTTT	CASSQVGGASDTQYF
TRBV24-1	NA	NA	TRBJ2-1	TGTGCCACCAGTGACCCGACAAGCTCCTACAATGAGCAGTTCTTC	CATSDPTSSYNEQFF
TRBV7-6	NA	TRBD1	TRBJ2-7	TGTGCCAGCAGCTCCGGGACAGGGGGCCGGGAGCAGTACTTC	CASSSGTGGREQYF
TRBV7-8	NA	NA	TRBJ1-5	TGTGCCAGCAGTCAGGGGTTTACCAATCAGCCCCAGCATTTT	CASSQGFTNQPQHF
TRBV7-9	NA	TRBD1	TRBJ1-2	TGTGCCAGCAGTTCCGACAGGGAGGCCTATGGCTACACCTTC	CASSSDREAYGYTF
TRBV4-2	NA	TRBD2	TRBJ2-2	TGTGCCAGCAGCCACAGGCTAGCGGGGGGGCAGACCGGGGAGCTGTTTTTT	CASSHRLAGGQTGELFF
TRBV19	NA	NA	TRBJ2-7	TGTGCCAGTACCTCGACAGGCGGCTCCTACGAGCAGTACTTC	CASTSTGGSYEQYF
TRBV3-1/TRBV3-2	NA	TRBD2	TRBJ2-1	TGTGCCAGCACCCCCCTAGCGGGGGGGAACAATGAGCAGTTCTTC	CASTPLAGGNNEQFF
TRBV18	few	NA	TRBJ1-3	TGTGCCAGCTCACCAACTGCTTTCTCTGGAAACACCATATATTTT	CASSPTAFSGNTIYF
TRBV7-3	NA	TRBD2	TRBJ2-7	TGTGCCAGCAGCTTAACCGGGGGGGAGCAGTACTTC	CASSLTGGEQYF
TRBV11-3	NA	NA	TRBJ2-7	TGTGCCAGCAGCCGAGGGAGTCTCGGCGAGCAGTACTTC	CASSRGSLGEQYF
TRBV9	NA	TRBD2	TRBJ2-1	TGTGCCAGCAGCGGCGGGGGACTCTACAATGAGCAGTTCTTC	CASSGGGLYNEQFF
TRBV11-2	NA	TRBD1	TRBJ1-2	TGTGCCAGCAGCTTAGGGGTAGGGACAGCCTATGGCTACACCTTC	CASSLGVGTAYGYTF
TRBV28	NA	TRBD1	TRBJ1-1	TGTGCCAGCAGTCCCCCAGGGGGAGAAGCTTTCTTT	CASSPPGGEAFF
TRBV5-1	NA	TRBD1	TRBJ2-7	TGCGCCAGCAGCCCAAGGGGGGGACAGGGTTACGAGCAGTACTTC	CASSPRGGQGYEQYF
TRBV7-2	once	TRBD1	TRBJ2-7	TGTGCCAGCAGCTTATTCTTTGACAGGGTTTCTATGTTCTCCTACGAGCAGTACTTC	CASSLFFDRVSMFSYEQYF
TRBV11-2	NA	TRBD1	TRBJ1-2	TGTGCCAGCAGCTCAAGAACCGGGACAGGAAGGGGGGGCTACACCTTC	CASSSRTGTGRGGYTF
TRBV11-2	NA	NA	TRBJ2-7	TGTGCCAGCAGCTTCTCCTTACAGTGGGCTTACTACGAGCAGTACTTC	CASSFSLQWAYYEQYF
TRBV18	NA	NA	TRBJ1-5	TGTGCCAGCTCACCCACTGGGGAGGCTCAGCCCCAGCATTTT	CASSPTGEAQPQHF
TRBV6-5	NA	NA	TRBJ1-4	TGTGCCAGCAGTTTGAGGGGAGGGAATGAAAAACTGTTTTTT	CASSLRGGNEKLFF
TRBV15	few	TRBD2	TRBJ2-1	TGTGCCACCAGCAGACTAGCGGGGGGGGCCTCCTACAATGAGCAGTTCTTC	CATSRLAGGASYNEQFF
TRBV7-2	NA	TRBD2	TRBJ2-2	TGTGCCAGCAGCTTGTTGGTCGGGGGGGCTGGCGGGGAGCTGTTTTTT	CASSLLVGGAGGELFF
TRBV27	NA	TRBD2	TRBJ2-7	TGTGCCAGCAGTGCACTTGGACTAGCGGGGGGATACGAGCAGTACTTC	CASSALGLAGGYEQYF
TRBV19	NA	NA	TRBJ1-5	TGTGCCAGTAGTATCTACGGGGGTGGCAATCAGCCCCAGCATTTT	CASSIYGGGNQPQHF
TRBV20-1	NA	TRBD2	TRBJ2-7	TGCAGTGCTAGTGCAGCGGGGGGCTGGACGCGCGAGCAGTACTTC	CSASAAGGWTREQYF